These T cell receptor beta chains were read from a single sample in a study of T cells in Graves' hyperthyroidism and ophthalmopathy. MiXCR was run by TCRdb on the multiplex PCR reads, yielding one entry per CDR3 protein. The data show 540,000 or so distinct CDR3 sequences, more than 45% seen once. Sequencing input: peripheral blood or thyroid tissue (not recorded which). The receptor source for this set is an adult woman with Graves' disease, either hyperthyroidism or ophthalmopathy (not recorded which). Each CDR3 is given with its conserved first and last residue. A D gene is named only where the DNA matches it firmly. A row's size may be missing; if present it is once, few, many or a size class.

TRBV28,TRBJ2-5,-,-,TGTGCCAGCAGTTTCGGTATGGGCCCTCAGCCCCAGTACTTC,CASSFGMGPQPQYF
TRBV4-3,TRBJ1-6,-,-,TGCGCCAGCAGCCCACAAGCCGGGACGGCTAATTCACCCCTCCACTTT,CASSPQAGTANSPLHF
TRBV6-5,TRBJ2-2,-,many,TGTGCCAGCAGTTACGACGACCGGAACACCGGGGAGCTGTTTTTT,CASSYDDRNTGELFF
TRBV4-2,TRBJ2-7,TRBD1,many,TGTGCCAGCAGCCGGACAGGGGGAGAATACGAGCAGTACTTC,CASSRTGGEYEQYF
TRBV2,TRBJ2-7,-,-,TGTGCCAGCAGCGGGGGCGGGAACTACGAGCAGTACTTC,CASSGGGNYEQYF
TRBV7-2,TRBJ1-3,-,-,TGTGCCAGCAGCTTATTCCTGCTCTCCACCATATATTTT,CASSLFLLSTIYF
TRBV12-3/TRBV12-4,TRBJ1-4,-,-,TGTGCCAGCAGTGAAGGAGGGAGTAATGAAAAACTGTTTTTT,CASSEGGSNEKLFF
TRBV7-6,TRBJ2-2,-,many,TGTGCCAGCAGCTCGCGAGTGATGGGAGGCGACACCGGGGAGCTGTTTTTT,CASSSRVMGGDTGELFF
TRBV6-2/TRBV6-3,TRBJ2-5,-,-,TGTGCCAGTGGGTCTTTCGGGACCCAGTACTTC,CASGSFGTQYF
TRBV20-1,TRBJ2-3,-,-,TGCAGTGCTCAGCTAGGCACCGACACAGATACGCAGTATTTT,CSAQLGTDTDTQYF
TRBV7-8,TRBJ1-4,-,many,TGTGCCAGCAGCTTGTACCCAACTAATGAAAAACTGTTTTTT,CASSLYPTNEKLFF
TRBV19,TRBJ1-1,-,few,TGTGCCAGTAGTCCCTCAGTAGCAAACACTGAAGCTTTCTTT,CASSPSVANTEAFF
TRBV12-3/TRBV12-4,TRBJ1-1,TRBD1,many,TGTGCCAGCAGAGCAAAAACAGGGGGCCCAAACACTGAAGCTTTCTTT,CASRAKTGGPNTEAFF
TRBV11-3,TRBJ2-2,TRBD1,-,TGTGCCAGCAGCGGGCGGACAGGGTCCGGGGAGCTGTTTTTT,CASSGRTGSGELFF
TRBV2,TRBJ1-3,-,many,TGTGCCAGCACGCAGGGGTTCTCTGGAAACACCATATATTTT,CASTQGFSGNTIYF
TRBV10-3,TRBJ1-2,-,once,TGTGCCATCTTGGGCAGCAACTATGGCTACACCTTC,CAILGSNYGYTF
TRBV9,TRBJ1-4,-,many,TGTGCCAGCAGCGGTGGCGGGCAACTAACTAATGAAAAACTGTTTTTT,CASSGGGQLTNEKLFF
TRBV19,TRBJ2-7,TRBD1,-,TGTGCCAGTAGTACAGGGGGTTTCTTGAGCTACGAGCAGTACTTC,CASSTGGFLSYEQYF
TRBV27,TRBJ2-7,-,-,TGTGCCAGCAGTTTATCGAACGGTCTTTCGGGATACGAGCAGTACTTC,CASSLSNGLSGYEQYF
TRBV6-5,TRBJ2-7,-,few,TGTGCCGGCAGACGATCAGAGTACGAGCAGTACTTC,CAGRRSEYEQYF
TRBV4-1,TRBJ2-7,-,few,TGCGCCAGCAGCCAGTTAAACAGGGCGCCCGAGCAGTACTTC,CASSQLNRAPEQYF
TRBV5-1,TRBJ1-5,TRBD1,many,TGCGCCAGCAGCTCCGGACAGGGGGATCAGCCCCAGCATTTT,CASSSGQGDQPQHF
TRBV11-2,TRBJ1-1,-,once,TGTGCCAGCAGCTTACGAGGGTGGACGGATGAAGCTTTCTTT,CASSLRGWTDEAFF
TRBV7-3,TRBJ2-5,TRBD1,few,TGTGCCAGCAGCCCCGGACAGGGGGCAACCTCCAATCAGCCCCAGTACTTC,CASSPGQGATSNQPQYF
TRBV29-1,TRBJ1-5,-,-,TGCAGCGTCAGTGGAAAGGCCCGAAATCAGCCCCAGCATTTT,CSVSGKARNQPQHF
TRBV7-2,TRBJ1-4,-,many,TGTGCCAGCAGCTTACCATGGGGAAAACTGTTTTTT,CASSLPWGKLFF
TRBV9,TRBJ1-2,-,few,TGTGCCAGCAGCGGCTCCAACACTGAAGCCGGCTACACCTTC,CASSGSNTEAGYTF
TRBV29-1,TRBJ2-2,-,many,TGCAGCGTTCTCGGGGGCGGGGATGCAGGGGCGGCCGGGGAGCTGTTTTTT,CSVLGGGDAGAAGELFF
TRBV6-1,TRBJ1-5,TRBD1,many,TGTGCCAGCGGCCGGGACAGCGCCAATAGCAATCAGCCCCAGCATTTT,CASGRDSANSNQPQHF
TRBV20-1,TRBJ1-5,TRBD1,-,TGCAGTGCTAGAGCCCAGGGGGGGAGCAATCAGCCCCAGCATTTT,CSARAQGGSNQPQHF
TRBV2,TRBJ1-1,-,-,TGTGCCAGCGTTGAGACGGGACACCAGAACACTGAAGCTTTCTTT,CASVETGHQNTEAFF
TRBV7-8,TRBJ1-1,-,-,TGTGCCAGCAGTCCCCCCGGACCCACTGAAGCTTTCTTT,CASSPPGPTEAFF
TRBV20-1,TRBJ1-2,-,-,TGCAGTGCTTCCCCCCGGGCAGGCGTAGGCCATGGCTACACCTTC,CSASPRAGVGHGYTF
TRBV20-1,TRBJ2-2,-,few,TGCAGTGCTAGAGATGAGACCCTAGGGTTTGGGACCGGGGAGCTGTTTTTT,CSARDETLGFGTGELFF
TRBV25-1,TRBJ1-2,-,many,TGTGCCAGCAGTCCTACAGTTAACTATGGCTACACCTTC,CASSPTVNYGYTF
TRBV7-8,TRBJ1-1,-,-,TGTGCCAGCAGTCACGGGGGGGCTGAAGCTTTCTTT,CASSHGGAEAFF
TRBV7-8,TRBJ1-5,-,-,TGTGCCAGCAGCTTAACGGTGGGGGTGGGGGGCAATCAGCCCCAGCATTTT,CASSLTVGVGGNQPQHF
TRBV7-2,TRBJ1-5,-,few,TGTGCCAGCAGCTTTAGGTTTAGTTATCAGCCCCAGCATTTT,CASSFRFSYQPQHF
TRBV18,TRBJ2-5,-,many,TGTGCCAGCTCACCACGACAGGTTCGAGAGACCCAGTACTTC,CASSPRQVRETQYF
TRBV7-2,TRBJ1-1,TRBD1,few,TGTGCCAGCAGCGGGACAGCTGGGACTGAAGCTTTCTTT,CASSGTAGTEAFF
TRBV20-1,TRBJ2-7,-,-,TGCAGTGCCCGACTAGATTACGAGCAGTACTTC,CSARLDYEQYF
TRBV29-1,TRBJ2-7,-,few,TGCAGCGTTGAGACGTCGGGGTACTACGAGCAGTACTTC,CSVETSGYYEQYF
TRBV5-6,TRBJ1-2,TRBD1,few,TGTGCCAGCAGCTTACGGCCGGGACAGGGGAACTATGGCTACACCTTC,CASSLRPGQGNYGYTF
TRBV7-8,TRBJ1-5,-,many,TGTGCCAGCAGCCAATTACCGACGGGGGGTCCGAATCAGCCCCAGCATTTT,CASSQLPTGGPNQPQHF
TRBV4-1,TRBJ2-6,-,many,TGCGCCAGCAGCTATACAGGATATAGTCGATCTGGGGCCAACGTCCTGACTTTC,CASSYTGYSRSGANVLTF
TRBV13,TRBJ1-1,-,many,TGTGCCAGCAGCATCGCTGCCCAACCTGAAGCTTTCTTT,CASSIAAQPEAFF